This TCR beta chain was observed in a study of T cell repertoires in cytomegalovirus infection. About the research overall: Indications of both CMV infection and matching HLA type were provided by public TCR beta signatures. Study-wide results and caveats: HLA-C-restricted CMV-specific TCR beta clonotypes were dominant in the ex vivo response. Cumulated frequencies of public TCR beta families served to identify carriers of CMV plus the relevant HLA.

TCRdb re-derived calls from the reads in MiXCR, one entry per CDR3 protein. The data show tens of thousands of distinct CDR3 sequences, around 20% seen once. The ends lost 1 base at V and 7 bases at J; junction bases unmatched: 11. The CDR3 is 17 residues long. CDR1 and CDR2 (germline): SGHTA, FQGNSA. The sample holds many counts of this clonotype. Antigen: not known. The sequenced sample consisted of PBMCs, sequenced either directly or after in vitro stimulation (not recorded which). V and J are TRBV7-2 and TRBJ2-1; 9 nucleotides agree with TRBD2. This clonotype was obtained from a human donor in good health (CMV status not recorded). Some clones in this sample may be carry-over from other donors' samples. The CDR3 DNA follows: TGTGCCAGCAGCTTAGACTCGGGCCGCGGGAGGGGGAATGAGCAGTTCTTC. Amino acids: CASSLDSGRGRGNEQFF.